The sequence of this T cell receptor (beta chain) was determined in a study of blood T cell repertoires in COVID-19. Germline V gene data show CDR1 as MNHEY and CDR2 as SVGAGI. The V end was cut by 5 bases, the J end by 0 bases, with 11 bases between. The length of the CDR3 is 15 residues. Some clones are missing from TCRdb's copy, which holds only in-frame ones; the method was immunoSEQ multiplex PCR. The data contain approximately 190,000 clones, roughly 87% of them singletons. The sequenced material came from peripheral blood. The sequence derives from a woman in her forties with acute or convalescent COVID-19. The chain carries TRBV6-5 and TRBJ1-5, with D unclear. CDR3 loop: CASSPGRYSNQPQHF. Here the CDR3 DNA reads TGTGCCAGCAGTCCAGGAAGATATAGCAATCAGCCCCAGCATTTT.